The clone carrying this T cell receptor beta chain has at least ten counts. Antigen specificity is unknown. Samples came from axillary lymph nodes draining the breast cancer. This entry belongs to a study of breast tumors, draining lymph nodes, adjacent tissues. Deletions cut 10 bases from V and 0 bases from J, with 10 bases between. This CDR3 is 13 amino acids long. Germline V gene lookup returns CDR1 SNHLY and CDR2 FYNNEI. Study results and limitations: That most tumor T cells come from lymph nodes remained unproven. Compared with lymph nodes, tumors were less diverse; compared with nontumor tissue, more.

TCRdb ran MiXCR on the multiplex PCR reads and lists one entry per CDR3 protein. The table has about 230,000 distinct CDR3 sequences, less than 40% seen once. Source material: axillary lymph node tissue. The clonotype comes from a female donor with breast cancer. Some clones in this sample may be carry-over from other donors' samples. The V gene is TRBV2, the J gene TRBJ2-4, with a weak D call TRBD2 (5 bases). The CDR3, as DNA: TGTGCCACCGGAGAGGGAGCCAAAAACATTCAGTACTTC. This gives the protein CATGEGAKNIQYF.